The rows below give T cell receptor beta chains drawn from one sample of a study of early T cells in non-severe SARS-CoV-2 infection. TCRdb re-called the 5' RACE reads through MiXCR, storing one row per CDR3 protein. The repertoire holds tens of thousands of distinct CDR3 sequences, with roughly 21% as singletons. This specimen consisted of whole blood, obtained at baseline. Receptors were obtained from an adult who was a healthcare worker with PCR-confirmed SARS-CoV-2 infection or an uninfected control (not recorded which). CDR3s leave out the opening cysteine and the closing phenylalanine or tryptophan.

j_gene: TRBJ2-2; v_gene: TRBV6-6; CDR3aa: ASSYPKGDTGELF
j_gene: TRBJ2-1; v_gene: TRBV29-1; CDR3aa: SVEPSGVNEQF
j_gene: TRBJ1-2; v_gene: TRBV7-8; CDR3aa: ASSLYQNYGYT
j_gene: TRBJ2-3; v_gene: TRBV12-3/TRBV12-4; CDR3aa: ASSPTSGGLDTQY
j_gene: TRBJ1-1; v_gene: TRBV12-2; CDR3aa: ASRLTGPTGLKAF
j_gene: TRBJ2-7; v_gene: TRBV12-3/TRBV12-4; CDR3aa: ASSTGTVSYEQY
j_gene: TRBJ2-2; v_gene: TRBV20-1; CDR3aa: SALASGDNTGELF
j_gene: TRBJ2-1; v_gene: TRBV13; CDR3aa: ACTNRGGPSYNEQF
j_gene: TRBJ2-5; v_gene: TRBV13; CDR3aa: ASSFPSGGLETQY
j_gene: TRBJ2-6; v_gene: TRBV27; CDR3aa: ASSFGTSGANVLT
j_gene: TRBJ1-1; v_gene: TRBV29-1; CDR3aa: SAWTAEAEAF
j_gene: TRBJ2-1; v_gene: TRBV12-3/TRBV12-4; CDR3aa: ASSLSRQGEQF
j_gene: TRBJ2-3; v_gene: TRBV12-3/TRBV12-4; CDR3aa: ASSSGGWDTQY
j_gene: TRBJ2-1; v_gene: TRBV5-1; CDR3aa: ASSFFDATYNEQF
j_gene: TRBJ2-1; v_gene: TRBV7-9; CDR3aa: ASSPGQGDNEQF
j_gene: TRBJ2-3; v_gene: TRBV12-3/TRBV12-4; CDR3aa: ASTLAGQDTQY
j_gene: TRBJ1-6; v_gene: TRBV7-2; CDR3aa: ASSLGSGGSPLH
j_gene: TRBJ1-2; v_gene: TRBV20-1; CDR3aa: SARSGLNYGYT
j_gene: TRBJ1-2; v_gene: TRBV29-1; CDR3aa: SVVGDHGYT
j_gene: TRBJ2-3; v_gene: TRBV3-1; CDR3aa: ASSHGTASTDTQY